This T cell receptor beta chain was captured by sequencing in a study of CD8 T cells in ankylosing spondylitis. Overall study results and limits: A TCR beta motif of 7 to 9 highly homologous variants seemed to mark ankylosing spondylitis blood.

One entry per CDR3 protein, called by TCRdb with MiXCR from the 5' RACE reads. This repertoire shows 150,000 to 200,000 distinct CDR3 sequences, around a sixth found once; its top ten account for around 4.1%. This clonotype was observed many times. Its target is not known. Germline assignment: CDR1 SGHTA and CDR2 FQGNSA. The CDR3 contains 14 residues. The germline V and J ends were trimmed by 5 bases and 4 bases, with 15 bases remaining between them. This clonotype originated in a male donor between 5 and 35 years old with ankylosing spondylitis or in good health (not recorded which). The chain employs TRBV7-2 and TRBJ2-7; D is tentatively TRBD1 or TRBD2 (5 bases each). Specimen: blood, either unsorted or a sorted T cell fraction (not recorded which). The CDR3 sequence: CASSPGTAWYEQYF. CDR3 sequence (DNA): TGTGCCAGCAGCCCCGGGACGGCGTGGTACGAGCAGTACTTC.